This T cell receptor (beta chain) was recorded in a study of molecular identifiers for immune sequencing clone quantification. Study summary: Five portions were made in replicates from RNA of approximately 22,000 or 94,000 naive CD8 cells, and four underwent sequencing.

The sample holds many counts of this clonotype. The antigen remains undetermined. From germline, CDR1 is SEHNR and CDR2 FQNEAQ (reference sequence). Trimming at V came to 5 bases and at J to 7 bases, leaving 4 bases not matched to a gene. The CDR3 has 13 amino acids. Naive CD8 T cells, phenotype CD8+CD4-CCR7+CD45RA+, were sorted. TCRdb processed the PCR reads anew with MiXCR; each CDR3 protein has one entry. The sample gives about half a million distinct CDR3 sequences, over 20% of which show up once; about 0.8% is in the top ten. Notes on the study in general: The study found clones above 20 RNA copies held over 98% of effector molecules and under 1% in naive cells.

The receptor was isolated from a human donor in good health. Some libraries in this study had Jurkat cell RNA spiked in. Source material: naive CD8+ T cells from blood, with Jurkat cell RNA spiked in. Subset: FACS-sorted CD8+CD4-CCR7+CD45RA+ naive T cells. This chain joins TRBV7-9 and TRBJ2-7; 11 bases are shared with TRBD1. This CDR3 reads CASSMGTGGEQYF. CDR3 nucleotide sequence: TGTGCCAGCAGCATGGGGACAGGGGGAGAGCAGTACTTC.